This TCR beta chain was recovered during a study of blood T cell repertoires in COVID-19. About the study: Samples came from the United States, Italy and Spain, spanning acute and convalescent COVID-19. PBMCs, B-cell-depleted T cells, or T cells were the source of the cDNA or gDNA that made up the material.

This CDR3 comprises 12 residues. Germline lookup yields CDR1 LNHDA and CDR2 SQIVND (reference sequence). Trimming left V 5 bases short and J 8 bases short, with 12 bases between. Original analysis: Amplification of reference gene primers was used by the study to estimate nucleated cell counts. Clones were sequenced by immunoSEQ multiplex PCR, and TCRdb holds only the in-frame ones, with some missing. V and J calls and clone size are those listed in that table; D and trimming were worked out from the DNA. The sample holds roughly 86,000 clones, approximately 89% seen once. The specimen sequenced was peripheral blood. The receptor comes from a man aged 50-60 years with active or convalescent COVID-19. This rearrangement joins TRBV19 to TRBJ1-2; a possible D gene is TRBD1 (5 bases). As DNA, the CDR3 is TGTGCCAGTAGTCAAGGTTCAGGGGGCTACACCTTC. This sequence encodes CASSQGSGGYTF.